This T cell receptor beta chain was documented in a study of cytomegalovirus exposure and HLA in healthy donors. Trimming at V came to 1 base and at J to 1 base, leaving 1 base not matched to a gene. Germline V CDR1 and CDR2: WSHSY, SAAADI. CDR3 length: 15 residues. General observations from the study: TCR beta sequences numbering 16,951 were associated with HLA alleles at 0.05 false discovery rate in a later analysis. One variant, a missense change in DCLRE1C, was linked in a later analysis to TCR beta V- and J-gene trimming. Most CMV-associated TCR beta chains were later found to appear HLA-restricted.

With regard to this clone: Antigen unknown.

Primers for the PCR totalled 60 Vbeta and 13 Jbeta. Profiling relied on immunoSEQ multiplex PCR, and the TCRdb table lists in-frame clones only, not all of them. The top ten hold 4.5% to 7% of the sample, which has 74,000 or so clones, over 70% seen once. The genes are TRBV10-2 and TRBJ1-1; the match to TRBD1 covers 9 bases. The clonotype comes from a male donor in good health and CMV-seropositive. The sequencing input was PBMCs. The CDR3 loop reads CASSELGQGNTEAFF. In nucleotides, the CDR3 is TGCGCCAGCAGTGAGTTGGGACAGGGGAACACTGAAGCTTTCTTT.